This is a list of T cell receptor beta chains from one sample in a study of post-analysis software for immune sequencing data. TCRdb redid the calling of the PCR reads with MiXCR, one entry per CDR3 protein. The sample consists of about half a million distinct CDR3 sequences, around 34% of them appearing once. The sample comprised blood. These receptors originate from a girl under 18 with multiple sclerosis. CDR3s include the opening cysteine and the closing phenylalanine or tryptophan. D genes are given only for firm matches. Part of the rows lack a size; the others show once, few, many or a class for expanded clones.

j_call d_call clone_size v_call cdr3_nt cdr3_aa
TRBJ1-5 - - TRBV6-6 TGTGCCAGCAGTTACTCGAAAGGGAGCTATCAGCCCCAGCATTTT CASSYSKGSYQPQHF
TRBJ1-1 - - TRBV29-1 TGCAGCTCCGTCGCAGCCACGAACACTGAAGCTTTCTTT CSSVAATNTEAFF
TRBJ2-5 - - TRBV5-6 TGTGCCAGCAGCTTGGCACCCACCGGGAACTACGGGCAGTACTTC CASSLAPTGNYGQYF
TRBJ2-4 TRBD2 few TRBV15 TGTGCCACCAGCAGAGTAGCGGGGGGACCCAAAAACATTCAGTACTTC CATSRVAGGPKNIQYF
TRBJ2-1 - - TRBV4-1 TGCGCCAGCAGCCAAGCTTCGGGACGGCAACGTTACAATGAGCAGTTCTTC CASSQASGRQRYNEQFF
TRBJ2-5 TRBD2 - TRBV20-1 TGCAGTGCTAACAAACTAGCGGGGCAAGAGACCCAGTACTTC CSANKLAGQETQYF
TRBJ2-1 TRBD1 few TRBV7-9 TGTGCCAGCAGCAAGGGACAGGGCTGGTACAATGAGCAGTTCTTC CASSKGQGWYNEQFF
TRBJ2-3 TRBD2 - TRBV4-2 TGTGCCAGCAGCCAAGATCGACTAGCGGGGGGACGGGATACGCAGTATTTT CASSQDRLAGGRDTQYF
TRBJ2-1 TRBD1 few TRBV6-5 TGTGCCAGCAGTTACGCCTTAGGGGGCGCCTTCAATGAGCAGTTCTTC CASSYALGGAFNEQFF
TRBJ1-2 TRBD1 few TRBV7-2 TGTGCCAGCAGCCCGGTCAGGGGGAACTATGGCTACACCTTC CASSPVRGNYGYTF
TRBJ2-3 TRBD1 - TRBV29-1 TGCAGCGTTGAACCGGACAGGGGCCCAGGTACGCAGTATTTT CSVEPDRGPGTQYF
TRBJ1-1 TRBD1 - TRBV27 TGTGCCAGCAGACCGCTGGGACAGGGAAGGCGTGGAGGCTCGGACACTGAAGCTTTCTTT CASRPLGQGRRGGSDTEAFF
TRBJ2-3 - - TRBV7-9 TGTGCCAGCAGCTTAGTGGGCCCCCAAGAGCCGCAGTATTTT CASSLVGPQEPQYF
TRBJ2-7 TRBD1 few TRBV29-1 TGCAGCTTCGCCTCCGGGACAGGGGCCTACGAGCAGTACTTC CSFASGTGAYEQYF
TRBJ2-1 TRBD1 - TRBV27 TGTGCCAGCAGTGGACAGGGGGACAATGAGCAGTTCTTC CASSGQGDNEQFF
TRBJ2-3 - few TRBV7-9 TGTGCCAGCAGCCCGGACCTAAAAGGGACGCAGTATTTT CASSPDLKGTQYF
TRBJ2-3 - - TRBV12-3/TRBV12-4 TGTGCCATCCATGCCACAGTTACCACAGATACGCAGTATTTT CAIHATVTTDTQYF
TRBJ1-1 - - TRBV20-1 TGCAGTGCTGGGATCCGGGGTAACACTGAAGCTTTCTTT CSAGIRGNTEAFF
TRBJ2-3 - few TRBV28 TGTGCCAGCAGTCCCCTGACTAACTTCACAGATACGCAGTATTTT CASSPLTNFTDTQYF
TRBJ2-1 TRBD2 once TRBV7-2 TGTGCCAGCCGTTCATCGGGGGGGCACTCCTACAATGAGCAGTTCTTC CASRSSGGHSYNEQFF
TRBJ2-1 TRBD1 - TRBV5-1 TGCGCCAGCAGAGTCCGGGACAGGGACTACAATGAGCAGTTCTTC CASRVRDRDYNEQFF
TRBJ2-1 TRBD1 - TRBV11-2 TGTGCCAGCAGCTTAGGAGGGGGCCTTGAGCAGTTCTTC CASSLGGGLEQFF
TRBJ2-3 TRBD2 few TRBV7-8 TGTGCCAGCAGCCGGGCCGGTAGCGGGCGTGGCACAGATACGCAGTATTTT CASSRAGSGRGTDTQYF
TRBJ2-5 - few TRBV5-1 TGCGCCAGTTTGCTAGAGGGGCAAGAGACCCAGTACTTC CASLLEGQETQYF
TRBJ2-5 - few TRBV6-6 TGTGCCAGCAGTTACTCGTCGGGCCAAGAGACCCAGTACTTC CASSYSSGQETQYF
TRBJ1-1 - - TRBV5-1 TGCGCCAGCAGCTTGGAACAGGGTAGAGCCGAAGCTTTCTTT CASSLEQGRAEAFF
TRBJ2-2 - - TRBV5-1 TGCGCCAGCAGCCCCGAGGGACACCACTCGAACACCGGGGAGCGGTTTTTT CASSPEGHHSNTGERFF